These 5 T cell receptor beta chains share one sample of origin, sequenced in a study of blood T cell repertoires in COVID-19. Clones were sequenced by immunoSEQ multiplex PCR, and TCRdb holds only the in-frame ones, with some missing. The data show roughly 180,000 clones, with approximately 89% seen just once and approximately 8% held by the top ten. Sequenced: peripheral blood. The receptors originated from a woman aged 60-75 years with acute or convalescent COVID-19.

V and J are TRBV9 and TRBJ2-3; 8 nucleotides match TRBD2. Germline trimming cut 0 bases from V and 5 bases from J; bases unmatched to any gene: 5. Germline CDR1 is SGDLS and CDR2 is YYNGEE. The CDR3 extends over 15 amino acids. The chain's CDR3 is CASSVVSGIGDTQYF. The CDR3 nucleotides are TGTGCCAGCAGCGTAGTTAGCGGGATAGGAGATACGCAGTATTTT.

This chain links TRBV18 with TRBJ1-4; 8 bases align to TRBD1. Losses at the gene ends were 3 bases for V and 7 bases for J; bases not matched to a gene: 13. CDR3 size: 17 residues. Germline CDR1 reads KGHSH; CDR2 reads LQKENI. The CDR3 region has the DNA TGTGCCAGCTCACCCCTAGGTCCTGGGACAGGACCTGAAAAACTGTTTTTT. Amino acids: CASSPLGPGTGPEKLFF.

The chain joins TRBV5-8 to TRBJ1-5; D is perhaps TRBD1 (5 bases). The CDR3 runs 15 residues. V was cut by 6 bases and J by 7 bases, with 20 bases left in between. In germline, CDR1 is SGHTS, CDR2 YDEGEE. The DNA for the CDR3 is TGTGCCAGCATCCCTGGGGGAGGGGCGGGGCAGCCCCAGCATTTT. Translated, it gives CASIPGGGAGQPQHF.

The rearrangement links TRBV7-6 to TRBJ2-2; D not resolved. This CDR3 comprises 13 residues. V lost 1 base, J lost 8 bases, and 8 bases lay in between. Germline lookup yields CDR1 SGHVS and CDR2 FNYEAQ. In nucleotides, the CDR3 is TGTGCCAGCAGCTTAGGGCCCGAAGGGGAGCTGTTTTTT. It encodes CASSLGPEGELFF. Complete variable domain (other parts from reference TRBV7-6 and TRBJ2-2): GAGVSQSPRYKVTKRGQDVALRCDPISGHVSLYWYRQALGQGPEFLTYFNYEAQQDKSGLPNDRFSAERPEGSISTLTIQRTEQRDSAMYRCASSLGPEGELFFGEGSRLTVL.

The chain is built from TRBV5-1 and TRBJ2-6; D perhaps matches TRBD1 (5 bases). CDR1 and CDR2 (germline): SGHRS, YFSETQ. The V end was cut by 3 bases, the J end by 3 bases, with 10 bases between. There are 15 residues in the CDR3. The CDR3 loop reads CASSSQGSGANVLTF. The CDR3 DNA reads TGCGCCAGCAGCTCCCAGGGTAGTGGGGCCAACGTCCTGACTTTC.